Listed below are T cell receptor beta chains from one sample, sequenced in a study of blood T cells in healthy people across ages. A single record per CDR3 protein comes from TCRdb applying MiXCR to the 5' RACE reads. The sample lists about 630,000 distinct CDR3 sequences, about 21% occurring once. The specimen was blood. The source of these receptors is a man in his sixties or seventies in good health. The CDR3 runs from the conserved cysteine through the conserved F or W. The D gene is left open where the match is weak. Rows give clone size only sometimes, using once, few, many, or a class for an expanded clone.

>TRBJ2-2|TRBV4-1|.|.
TGCGCCAGCAGCCTCAGGTCGGACTCGCACGGGGAGCTGTTTTTT
CASSLRSDSHGELFF
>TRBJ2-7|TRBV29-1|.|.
TGCAGCGTTGACGCTGAAGGGCTAGACGGGACCTACGAGCAGTACTTC
CSVDAEGLDGTYEQYF
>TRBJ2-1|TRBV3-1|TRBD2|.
TGTGCCAGCAGCCAACTAGCGGGGCGGGTTCAGCTCTTC
CASSQLAGRVQLF
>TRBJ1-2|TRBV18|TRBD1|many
TGTGCCAGCTCACCACCCGGGACAGGGACCTCGGGTGGCTACACCTTC
CASSPPGTGTSGGYTF
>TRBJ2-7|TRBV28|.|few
TGTGCCACCGGTAACACCTTGGGGGAGCAGTACTTC
CATGNTLGEQYF
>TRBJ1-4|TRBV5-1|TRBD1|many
TGCGCCAGCAGCAAGGGACGTACGACAGGGACTAATGAAAAACTGTTTTTT
CASSKGRTTGTNEKLFF
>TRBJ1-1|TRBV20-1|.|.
TGCAGTGCTACATCAGACGGGCAGCCTGGGGCTTTCTTT
CSATSDGQPGAFF
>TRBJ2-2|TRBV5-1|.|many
TGCGCCAGCAGCTTGGGACAGCCCACCGGGGAGCTGTTTTTT
CASSLGQPTGELFF
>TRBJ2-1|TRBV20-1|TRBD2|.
TGCAGTGCTCAGGGGACTAGCGGAAGATACAATGAGCAGTTCTTC
CSAQGTSGRYNEQFF
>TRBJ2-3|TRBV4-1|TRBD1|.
TGCGCCAGCAGCCAAGTTACCCGACAGGGGACCACAGATACGCAGTATTTT
CASSQVTRQGTTDTQYF
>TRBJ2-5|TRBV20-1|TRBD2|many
TGCAGTGCAACCGGGACTAGCGGAGAGACCCAGTACTTC
CSATGTSGETQYF
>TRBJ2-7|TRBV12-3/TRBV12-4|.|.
TGTGCCAGCAGACGGGACTCCGGGTACTACGAGCAGTACTTC
CASRRDSGYYEQYF
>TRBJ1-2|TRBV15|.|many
TGTGCCACCAGCAGAGATTTGAACTATGGCTACACCTTC
CATSRDLNYGYTF
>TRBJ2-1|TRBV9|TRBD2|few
TGTGCCAGCAGTGCCACTAGCGGACATCGAACTGAGCAGTTCTTC
CASSATSGHRTEQFF
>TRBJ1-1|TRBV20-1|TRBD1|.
TGCAGTGCTATCCGGGACAGGGTTTCAGAAGCTTTCTTT
CSAIRDRVSEAFF
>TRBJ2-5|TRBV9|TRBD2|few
TGTGCCAGCAGCGTAGGGCTAGCGGTCACCCAAGAGACCCAGTACTTC
CASSVGLAVTQETQYF
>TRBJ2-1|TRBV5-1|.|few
TGCGCCAGCAGCTTGGGACAGGCCGACAATGAGCAGTTCTTC
CASSLGQADNEQFF
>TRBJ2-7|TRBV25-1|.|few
TGTGCCAGCAGTGAATCTGGAGTCTACGAGCAGTACTTC
CASSESGVYEQYF
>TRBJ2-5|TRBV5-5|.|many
TGTGCCAGCAGCTTGGAAACGTGGACCCAGTACTTC
CASSLETWTQYF
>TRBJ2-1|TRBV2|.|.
TGTGCCAGCTCGAATGAGCAGTTCTTC
CASSNEQFF
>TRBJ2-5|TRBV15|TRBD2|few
TGTGCCACCAAAGGGACTAGCCCCGGGGAGACCCAGTACTTC
CATKGTSPGETQYF
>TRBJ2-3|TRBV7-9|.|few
TGTGCCAGCAGCTTTCAGACAGATACGCAGTATTTT
CASSFQTDTQYF
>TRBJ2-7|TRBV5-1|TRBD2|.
TGCGCCAGCAGCAGTACCGGGACTAGCGGCTACGAGCAGTACTTC
CASSSTGTSGYEQYF
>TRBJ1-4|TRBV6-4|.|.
TGTGCCAGCAGTGACTCGGGGGAGAAGGGTGAAAAACTGTTTTTT
CASSDSGEKGEKLFF
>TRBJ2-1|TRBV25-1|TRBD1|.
TGTGCCAGCAGTGGACGACAGGGGACGGGTTACAATGAGCAGTTCTTC
CASSGRQGTGYNEQFF
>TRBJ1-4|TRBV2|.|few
TGTGCCAGCAGCCGCGGTCTTAATGAAAAACTGTTTTTT
CASSRGLNEKLFF
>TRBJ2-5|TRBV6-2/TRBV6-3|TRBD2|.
TGTGCCAGCACTCTAGCGGGGACCCTCCAAGAGACCCAGTACTTC
CASTLAGTLQETQYF
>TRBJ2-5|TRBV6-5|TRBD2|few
TGTGCCAGCAGTTTTGGGCTAGCGGGTTTCCAAGAGACCCAGTACTTC
CASSFGLAGFQETQYF
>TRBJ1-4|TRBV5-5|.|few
TGTGCCAGCAGCCAAGACGGGACTCGGGAAAAACTGTTTTTT
CASSQDGTREKLFF
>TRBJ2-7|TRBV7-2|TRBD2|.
TGTGCCAGCAGCCCCGCGACTAGCGTAGCCTACGAGCAGTACTTC
CASSPATSVAYEQYF
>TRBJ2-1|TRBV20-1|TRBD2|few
TGCAGTGCTGCAACACCGGGACTAGCGGGAAAAAATGAGCAGTTCTTC
CSAATPGLAGKNEQFF
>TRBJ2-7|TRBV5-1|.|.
TGCGCCAGCAACCAGGGACCTCCCACCAACGAGCAGTACTTC
CASNQGPPTNEQYF
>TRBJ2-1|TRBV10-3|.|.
TGTGCCATCAGAGACAGCGGGACATCCTACAATGAGCAGTTCTTC
CAIRDSGTSYNEQFF
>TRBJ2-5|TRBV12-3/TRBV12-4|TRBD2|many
TGTGCCAGCGGGCCTAGCGGGAGTTCTGAGACCCAGTACTTC
CASGPSGSSETQYF
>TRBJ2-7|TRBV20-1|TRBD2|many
TGCAGTGCTATTTCGCTAGCGGGAGCATCCTACGAGCAGTACTTC
CSAISLAGASYEQYF
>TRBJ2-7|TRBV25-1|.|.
TGTGCCAGCAGTGGGGAGAGGGGAGCCTACGAGCAGTACTTC
CASSGERGAYEQYF
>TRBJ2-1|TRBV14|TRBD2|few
TGTGCCAGCAGCCTCTTAGCGGGAGGGCCGGGTGAGCAGTTCTTC
CASSLLAGGPGEQFF
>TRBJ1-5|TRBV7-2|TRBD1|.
TGTGGCAGCAGCCGGGACAGGGGTGCGGACCAGCCCCAGCATTTT
CGSSRDRGADQPQHF
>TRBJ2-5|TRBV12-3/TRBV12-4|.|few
TGTGCCAGCAGTCCCTCGGGGGCGATAGCGACCCAGTACTTC
CASSPSGAIATQYF
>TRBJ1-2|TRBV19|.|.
TGTGCCAGTAGTGCGGACAGCTCTGGCCGGTATGGCTACACCTTC
CASSADSSGRYGYTF
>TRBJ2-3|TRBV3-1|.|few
TGTGCCAGCAGCCGCTCCATGCCAGATACGCAGTATTTT
CASSRSMPDTQYF
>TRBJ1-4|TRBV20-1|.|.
TGCAGTGCTAGAGGTCCCAGGGGAGGCGATGAAAAACTGTTTTTT
CSARGPRGGDEKLFF
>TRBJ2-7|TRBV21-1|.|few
TGTGCCAGCAGCCCCCGGGGCCTTTCCTACGAGCAGTACTTC
CASSPRGLSYEQYF
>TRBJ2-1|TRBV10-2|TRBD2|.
TGCGCCAGCAGTGAAAGGGCTAGCGGGAGTTCGGATGAGCAGTTCTTC
CASSERASGSSDEQFF
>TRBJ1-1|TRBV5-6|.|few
TGTGCCAGCGCGCCTTCGGGGGGTTTGAACACTGAAGCTTTCTTT
CASAPSGGLNTEAFF